This T cell receptor beta chain originates from a study of circulating and synovial CD4+ cells in juvenile arthritis. The CDR3 has 15 residues. Method: immunoSEQ multiplex PCR; TCRdb's copy keeps in-frame clones and lacks some. This sample carries about 32,000 clones, over 90% of them seen once, and the ten largest clones take 0.6% to 0.85%. Source material: CD4+ T cells from blood. This TCR derives from a human donor with juvenile idiopathic arthritis. V and J are TRBV21-1 and TRBJ2-5; the table's TRBD1 call for D was not verified on the DNA. TRBV21-1 is shown as a pseudogene. This CDR3 is CASSEGTAEQETQYF. CDR3 nucleotides: TGTGCCAGCAGCGAAGGGACAGCCGAACAAGAGACCCAGTACTTC.